This T cell receptor (beta chain) was obtained from a study of spatial heterogeneity in lung cancer. As to time point: sample taken at primary tumor resection. Extraction of whole RNA from tumor, nontumor lung or frozen PBMC preceded unsorted sequencing. TCRdb re-analysed the 5' RACE reads in MiXCR, keeping a single row per CDR3 protein. The sample carries just under 40,000 distinct CDR3 sequences, under 7% recorded once. This CDR3 contains 12 residues. Germline-derived CDR1 and CDR2 are KGHDR and SFDVKD. V was clipped by 2 bases and J by 10 bases, with 10 bases between them. This specimen consisted of PBMCs, obtained at surgery. The chain carries TRBV24-1 and TRBJ1-1; tentative D call: TRBD1 (5 bases). This clonotype was obtained from a male donor with early-stage non-small cell lung cancer. For the CDR3, the DNA is TGTGCCACCAGTGATTGCGGGGACGGAGCTTTCTTT. It is translated as CATSDCGDGAFF.